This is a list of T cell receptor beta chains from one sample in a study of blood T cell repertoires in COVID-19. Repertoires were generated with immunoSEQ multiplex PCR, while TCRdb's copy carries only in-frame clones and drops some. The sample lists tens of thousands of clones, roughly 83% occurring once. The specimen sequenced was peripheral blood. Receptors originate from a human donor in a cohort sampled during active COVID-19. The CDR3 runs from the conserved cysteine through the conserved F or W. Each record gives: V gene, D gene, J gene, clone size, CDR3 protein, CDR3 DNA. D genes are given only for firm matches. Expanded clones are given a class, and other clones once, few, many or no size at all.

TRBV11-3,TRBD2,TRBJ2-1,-,CASSLAGTSGGRYNEQFF,TGTGCCAGCAGCTTGGCAGGGACTAGCGGGGGGCGTTACAATGAGCAGTTCTTC
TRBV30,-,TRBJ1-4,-,CAWVLNEKLFF,TGTGCCTGGGTTCTTAATGAAAAACTGTTTTTT
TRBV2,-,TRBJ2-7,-,CASSSSLQGPDEQYF,TGTGCCAGCAGTTCCTCCTTGCAGGGGCCGGACGAGCAGTACTTC
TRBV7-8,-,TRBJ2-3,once,CASSLGGGLTDTQYF,TGTGCCAGCAGCTTAGGGGGGGGGCTCACAGATACGCAGTATTTT
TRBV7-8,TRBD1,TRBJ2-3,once,CASSAPGQGRDTQYF,TGTGCCAGCAGCGCCCCGGGACAGGGGAGGGATACGCAGTATTTT
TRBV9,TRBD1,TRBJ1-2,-,CASSVERQGANPPNYGYTF,TGTGCCAGCAGCGTAGAGAGACAGGGGGCGAATCCTCCTAACTATGGCTACACCTTC
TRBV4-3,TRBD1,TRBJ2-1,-,CASSHTPGQSLDEQFF,TGCGCCAGCAGCCATACCCCGGGACAGAGCCTTGATGAGCAGTTCTTC
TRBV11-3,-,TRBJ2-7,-,CASSRDPGSYEQYF,TGTGCCAGCAGCCGAGATCCCGGCTCCTACGAGCAGTACTTC
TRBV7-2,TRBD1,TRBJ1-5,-,CASSKGQGRDQPQHF,TGTGCCAGCAGCAAGGGACAGGGCAGGGATCAGCCCCAGCATTTT
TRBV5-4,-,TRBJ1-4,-,CASSSGDEKLFF,TGTGCCAGCAGCTCCGGGGATGAAAAACTGTTTTTT
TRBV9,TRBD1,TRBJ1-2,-,CASSAGQGARGYTF,TGTGCCAGCAGCGCGGGGCAGGGGGCCAGGGGCTACACCTTC